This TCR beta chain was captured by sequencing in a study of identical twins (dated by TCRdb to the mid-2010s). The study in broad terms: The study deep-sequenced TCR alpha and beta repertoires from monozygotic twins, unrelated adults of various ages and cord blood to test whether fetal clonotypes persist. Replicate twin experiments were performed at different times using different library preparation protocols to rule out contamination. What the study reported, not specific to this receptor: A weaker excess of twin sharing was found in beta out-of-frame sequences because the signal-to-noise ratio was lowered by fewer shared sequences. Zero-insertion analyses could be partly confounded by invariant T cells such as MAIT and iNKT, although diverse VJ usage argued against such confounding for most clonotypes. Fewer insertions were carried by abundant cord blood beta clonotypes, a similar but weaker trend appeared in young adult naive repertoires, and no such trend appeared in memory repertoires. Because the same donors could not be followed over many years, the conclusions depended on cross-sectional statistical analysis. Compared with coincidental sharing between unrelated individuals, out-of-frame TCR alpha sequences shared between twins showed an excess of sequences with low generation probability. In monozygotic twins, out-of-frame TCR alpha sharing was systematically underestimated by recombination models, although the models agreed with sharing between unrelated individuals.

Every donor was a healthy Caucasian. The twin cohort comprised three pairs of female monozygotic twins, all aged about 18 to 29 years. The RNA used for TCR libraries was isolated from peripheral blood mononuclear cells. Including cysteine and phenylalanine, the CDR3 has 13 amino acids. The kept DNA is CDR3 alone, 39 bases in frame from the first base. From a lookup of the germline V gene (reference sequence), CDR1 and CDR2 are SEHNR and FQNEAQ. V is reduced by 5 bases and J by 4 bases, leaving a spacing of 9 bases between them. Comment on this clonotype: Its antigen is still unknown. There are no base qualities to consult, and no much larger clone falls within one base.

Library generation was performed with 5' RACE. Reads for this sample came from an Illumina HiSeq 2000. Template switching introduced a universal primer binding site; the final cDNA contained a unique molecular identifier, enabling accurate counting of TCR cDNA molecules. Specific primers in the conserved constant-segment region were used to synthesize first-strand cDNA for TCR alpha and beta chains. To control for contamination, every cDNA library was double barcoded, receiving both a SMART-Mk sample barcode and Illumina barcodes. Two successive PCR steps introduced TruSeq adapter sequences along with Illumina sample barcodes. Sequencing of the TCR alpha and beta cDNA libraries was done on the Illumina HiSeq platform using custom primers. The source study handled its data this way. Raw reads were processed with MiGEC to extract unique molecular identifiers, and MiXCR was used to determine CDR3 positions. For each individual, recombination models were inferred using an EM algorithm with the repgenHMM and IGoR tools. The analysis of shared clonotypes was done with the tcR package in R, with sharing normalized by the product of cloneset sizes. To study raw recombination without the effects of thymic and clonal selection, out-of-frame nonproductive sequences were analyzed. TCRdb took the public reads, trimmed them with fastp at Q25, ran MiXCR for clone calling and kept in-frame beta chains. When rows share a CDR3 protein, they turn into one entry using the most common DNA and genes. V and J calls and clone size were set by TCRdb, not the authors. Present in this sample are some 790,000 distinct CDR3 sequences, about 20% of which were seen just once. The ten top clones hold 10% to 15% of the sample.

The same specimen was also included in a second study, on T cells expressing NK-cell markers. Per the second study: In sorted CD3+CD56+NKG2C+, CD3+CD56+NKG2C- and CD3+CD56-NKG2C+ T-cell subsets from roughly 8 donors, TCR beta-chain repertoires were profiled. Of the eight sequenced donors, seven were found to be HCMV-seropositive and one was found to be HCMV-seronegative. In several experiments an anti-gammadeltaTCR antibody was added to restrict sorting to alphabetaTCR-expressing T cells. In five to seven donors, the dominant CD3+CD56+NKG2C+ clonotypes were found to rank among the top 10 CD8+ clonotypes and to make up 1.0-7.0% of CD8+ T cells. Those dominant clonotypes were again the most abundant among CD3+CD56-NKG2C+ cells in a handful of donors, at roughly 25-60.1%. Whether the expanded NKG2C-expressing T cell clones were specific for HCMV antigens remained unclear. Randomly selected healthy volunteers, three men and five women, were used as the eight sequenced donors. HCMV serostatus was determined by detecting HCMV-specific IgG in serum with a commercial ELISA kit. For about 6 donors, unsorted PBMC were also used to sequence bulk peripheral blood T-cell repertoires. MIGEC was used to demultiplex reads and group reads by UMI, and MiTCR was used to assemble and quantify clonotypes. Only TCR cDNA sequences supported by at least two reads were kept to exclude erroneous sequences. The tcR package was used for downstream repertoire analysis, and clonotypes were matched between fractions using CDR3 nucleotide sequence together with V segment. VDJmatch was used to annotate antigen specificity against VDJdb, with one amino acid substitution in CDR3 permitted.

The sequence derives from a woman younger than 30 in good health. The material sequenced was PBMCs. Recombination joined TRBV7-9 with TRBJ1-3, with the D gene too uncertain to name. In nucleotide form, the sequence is TGTGCCAGCAGCCCCTGGGAGGGAAACACCATATATTTT. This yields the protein CASSPWEGNTIYF. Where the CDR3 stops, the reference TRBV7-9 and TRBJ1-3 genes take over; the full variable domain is DTGVSQNPRHKITKRGQNVTFRCDPISEHNRLYWYRQTLGQGPEFLTYFQNEAQLEKSRLLSDRFSAERPKGSFSTLEIQRTEQGDSAMYLCASSPWEGNTIYFGEGSWLTVV.